These 11 T cell receptor beta chains share one sample of origin, sequenced in a study of response to subunit inactivated influenza vaccine. Via MiXCR, TCRdb re-called the RT-PCR reads, giving one row per CDR3 protein. The sample lists under 850,000 distinct CDR3 sequences, roughly 20% occurring once. The specimen comprised PBMCs from blood, sampled about 5 days after vaccination. The source of these receptors is a man over 45 who received an inactivated influenza vaccine.

In its sample, this clonotype was seen a few times. The genes are TRBV12-3 or TRBV12-4 and TRBJ1-2; possible D gene TRBD1, 6 bases. This CDR3 has 15 residues. V lost 0 bases and J 6 bases, leaving 14 bases between the germline ends. Here the CDR3 reads CASSLAGGRGHGYTF. The CDR3 DNA is TGTGCCAGCAGTTTAGCGGGGGGGCGCGGACATGGCTACACCTTC.

This clonotype occurred a few times. The rearrangement uses TRBV4-2 and TRBJ1-2, with D uncertain. CDR3 size: 15 residues. Between the trimmed V and J ends, which lost 4 bases and 4 bases, there was a span of 16 bases. Per the germline V gene, CDR1 is LGHNA and CDR2 is YNFKEQ. In nucleotides, the CDR3 is TGTGCCAGCAGCCCCCCGGCAGTTTGGAGCTATGGCTACACCTTC. Protein: CASSPPAVWSYGYTF.

The genes are TRBV10-3 and TRBJ1-5, with D perhaps matching TRBD1 (5 bases). CDR1 and CDR2 from the germline V gene are ENHRY and SYGVKD. The CDR3 contains 14 residues. Trimming cost V 0 bases and J 7 bases, with 10 bases left between them. Here the CDR3 DNA reads TGTGCCATCAGTGAGTCGACGGGGGGGCAGCCCCAGCATTTT. It codes for CAISESTGGQPQHF.

This clonotype was seen a few times. J is TRBJ2-1 and V is TRBV20-1; 9 positions agree with TRBD2. The CDR3 is made up of 15 amino acids. J lost 6 bases, V lost 3 bases, and 9 bases had no gene match. Germline CDR1 DFQATT, CDR2 SNEGSKA (reference sequence). CDR3 region: CSASVTSGRLNEQFF. Written as DNA, the CDR3 is TGCAGTGCTAGTGTGACTAGCGGCCGTCTCAATGAGCAGTTCTTC.

This clonotype was counted ten times or more. This chain connects TRBV20-1 to TRBJ2-5; 8 bases agree with TRBD1. This CDR3 region has 14 residues. V was pared by 6 bases and J by 1 base, with 7 bases of the junction left unmatched. The germline V gene encodes CDR1 DFQATT and CDR2 SNEGSKA (reference sequence). DNA of the CDR3: TGCAGTGCCCGGAAGACAGGGGTCCAAGAGACCCAGTACTTC. This gives the protein CSARKTGVQETQYF.

This clonotype showed up just a few times. The rearrangement uses TRBV12-3 or TRBV12-4 and TRBJ2-2, with a weak D call TRBD1 (5 bases). CDR3 size: 16 residues. The V end lost 0 bases, the J end lost 6 bases, and 14 bases lay between the germline ends. CDR3 residues: CASSLALTRVSGELFF. For the CDR3, the DNA is TGTGCCAGCAGTTTAGCGCTAACCAGGGTATCCGGGGAGCTGTTTTTT.

This clonotype appeared once. The J gene is TRBJ2-7, the V gene TRBV6-1; D gene ambiguous. The V gene's germline CDR1 is MNHNS and CDR2 SASEGT. This CDR3 is 13 amino acids long. V lost 5 bases and J 2 bases, leaving 10 bases between the germline ends. CDR3 in amino acids: CASSSPGAYEQYF. For the CDR3, the DNA is TGTGCCAGCAGTAGCCCTGGAGCCTACGAGCAGTACTTC.

This clonotype has a count of ten or more. The chain combines TRBV6-1 with TRBJ2-1; weak D call: TRBD2 (6 bases). CDR1 is MNHNS and CDR2 is SASEGT in the germline V gene. The CDR3 loop spans 13 amino acids. V lost 6 bases to trimming and J lost 6 bases, with 12 bases between them. DNA of the CDR3: TGTGCCAGCAGGGGCCGGGAGCTCAATGAGCAGTTCTTC. Amino acids: CASRGRELNEQFF.

This clonotype was detected only a few times. V usage is TRBV12-3 or TRBV12-4 and J usage is TRBJ2-2, with D unclear. V was pared by 2 bases and J by 7 bases, with 8 bases between. The CDR3 extends over 13 amino acids. The CDR3 loop reads CASSLLAGGELFF. The CDR3 DNA is TGTGCCAGCAGTTTATTGGCTGGCGGGGAGCTGTTTTTT.

The CDR3 DNA sequence: TGTGCCAGCAGTTACGTGGTGGGAGAGACCCAGTACTTC. Translating gives CASSYVVGETQYF. The V call is TRBV6-5, the J call TRBJ2-5; no clear D gene. This CDR3 comprises 13 residues. In germline, CDR1 is MNHEY, CDR2 SVGAGI. The ends were cut back, 2 bases at V and 4 bases at J, with 8 bases in the middle.

This clonotype was counted many times. The J gene is TRBJ2-1, the V gene TRBV4-3, with D perhaps TRBD1 (5 bases). Germline loops: CDR1 LGHNA, CDR2 YSLEER. The CDR3 loop spans 14 amino acids. Trimming removed 5 bases at V and 3 bases at J, with 11 bases between. CDR3 coding DNA: TGCGCCAGCAGCAAGACAGAGGACTACAATGAGCAGTTCTTC. This gives the protein CASSKTEDYNEQFF.